These 24 T cell receptor beta chains came from one sample sequenced in a study of identical twins. TCRdb ran MiXCR on the 5' RACE reads and lists one entry per CDR3 protein. The sample holds 250,000 to 300,000 distinct CDR3 sequences, about 8.5% seen once. These data are also associated with another study on yellow fever vaccine responses in identical twins.

The sequencing input was CD8+ T cells sorted from blood. All receptors come from a woman aged 18 to 35 in good health.

Many counts were recorded for this clonotype. This chain connects TRBV6-1 to TRBJ2-3; 9 nucleotides agree with TRBD2. The CDR3 totals 15 residues. The germline V gene has CDR1 MNHNS and CDR2 SASEGT. Losses at the gene ends were 5 bases for V and 1 base for J; bases not matched to a gene: 4. The DNA for the CDR3 is TGTGCCAGCAGTACGTCTAGCGGGGGCACAGATACGCAGTATTTT. Residues: CASSTSSGGTDTQYF.

This clonotype was seen only a few times. The J gene is TRBJ1-5, the V gene TRBV12-3 or TRBV12-4; D is ambiguous. This CDR3 region has 13 residues. Trimming cost V 6 bases and J 1 base, with 7 bases left between them. The CDR3 sequence is CASSPSSNQPQHF. The CDR3 DNA sequence: TGTGCCAGCAGCCCCTCCAGCAATCAGCCCCAGCATTTT.

V usage is TRBV7-9 and J usage is TRBJ2-1; D ambiguous. Per the germline V gene, CDR1 is SEHNR and CDR2 is FQNEAQ (reference sequence). V gave up 0 bases and J gave up 6 bases, with 9 bases separating them. This CDR3 has 14 amino acids. In nucleotides, the CDR3 is TGTGCCAGCAGCTTAGCCGGTCCGGGCAATGAGCAGTTCTTC. Its translation: CASSLAGPGNEQFF.

This clonotype was seen many times. V and J are TRBV7-9 and TRBJ2-1; TRBD2 aligns across 7 bases. Germline values: CDR1 SEHNR, CDR2 FQNEAQ (reference sequence). The CDR3 extends over 13 amino acids. V lost 3 bases and J lost 8; bases outside the gene matches: 4. The CDR3 loop is CASSFGGSDEQFF. The DNA for the CDR3 is TGTGCCAGCAGCTTTGGCGGGAGCGATGAGCAGTTCTTC.

V is TRBV19 and J is TRBJ2-1; D is uncertain. The CDR3 length is 13 residues. Germline V CDR1 and CDR2: LNHDA, SQIVND (reference sequence). The V end lost 0 bases, the J end lost 4 bases, and 4 bases lay between the germline ends. The DNA of the CDR3 is TGTGCCAGTAGTATAGACGATTACAATGAGCAGTTCTTC. It translates to CASSIDDYNEQFF. The full variable domain, completed using reference TRBV19 and TRBJ2-1, is DGGITQSPKYLFRKEGQNVTLSCEQNLNHDAMYWYRQDPGQGLRLIYYSQIVNDFQKGDIAEGYSVSREKKESFPLTVTSAQKNPTAFYLCASSIDDYNEQFFGPGTRLTVL.

With regard to this clonotype: One base away lies a much larger clone, so this may be a sequencing read error. J is TRBJ1-2 and V is TRBV7-9; D perhaps matches TRBD1 (6 bases). The CDR3 contains 12 residues. The V end lost 10 bases, the J end lost 1 base, and 10 bases lay between the germline ends. Germline CDR1 is SEHNR and CDR2 is FQNEAQ (reference sequence). DNA of the CDR3: TGTGCCATCCGGACAGATAACTATGGCTACACCTTC. Amino acid sequence: CAIRTDNYGYTF.

The table lists this clonotype with many counts. This chain links TRBV7-9 with TRBJ2-7; TRBD1 might be the D (6 bases). Germline V gene sequence: CDR1 SEHNR, CDR2 FQNEAQ (reference sequence). V lost 5 bases and J 2 bases, leaving 10 bases between the germline ends. The CDR3 contains 13 residues. The CDR3 region has the DNA TGTGCCAGCAGCCCCACAGGGACCTACGAGCAGTACTTC. Its translation is CASSPTGTYEQYF.

As DNA, the CDR3 is TGTGCCAGCAGCAAAGCACACAATGAGCAGTTCTTC. Translation: CASSKAHNEQFF. The chain couples TRBV7-9 to TRBJ2-1, with unresolved D. The germline V gene encodes CDR1 SEHNR and CDR2 FQNEAQ (reference sequence). Between the trimmed V and J ends, which lost 5 bases and 5 bases, there was a span of 7 bases. The CDR3 runs to 12 residues.

The chain links TRBV27 to TRBJ2-7; D uncertain. Trimming removed 4 bases at V and 2 bases at J, with 12 bases between. CDR3 size: 14 residues. Germline V gene data show CDR1 as MNHEY and CDR2 as SMNVEV (reference sequence). CDR3 coding DNA: TGTGCCAGCAGTTCCAGAGAAAATACCTACGAGCAGTACTTC. This translates into CASSSRENTYEQYF.

A few counts support this clonotype. The chain employs TRBV5-6 and TRBJ2-1, with 8 positions matching TRBD1. J was trimmed by 6 bases and V by 5 bases; bases with no gene match: 4. In germline, CDR1 is SGHDT, CDR2 YYEEEE. CDR3 size: 13 residues. CDR3: CASRITGGNEQFF. DNA of the CDR3: TGTGCCAGCAGAATAACAGGGGGCAATGAGCAGTTCTTC.

The J gene is TRBJ2-7, the V gene TRBV20-1, with 7 bases that match TRBD1. Germline V gene data show CDR1 as DFQATT and CDR2 as SNEGSKA (reference sequence). V lost 3 bases to trimming and J lost 0 bases; unmatched junction nucleotides: 5. The CDR3 spans 14 residues. CDR3 residues: CSASRDRTSYEQYF. In DNA, the CDR3 is TGCAGTGCTAGCCGGGACAGAACCTCCTACGAGCAGTACTTC.

This clonotype was detected many times. The chain combines TRBV10-3 with TRBJ2-7, with D unclear. Germline values: CDR1 ENHRY, CDR2 SYGVKD. The V end lost 3 bases, the J end lost 4 bases, and 13 bases lay between the germline ends. The CDR3 runs 14 residues. The CDR3 sequence is CAISETLGSYEQYF. The CDR3 DNA is TGTGCCATCAGTGAAACTCTTGGGTCTTACGAGCAGTACTTC.

This clonotype was seen only a few times. Compared with germline, one end of the junction differs, possibly owing to a read error. The chain combines TRBV27 with TRBJ2-7; D is ambiguous. Germline lookup yields CDR1 MNHEY and CDR2 SMNVEV (reference sequence). The CDR3 runs to 11 residues. CDR3 sequence reads: CASRLFNEQYF. The CDR3 DNA sequence: TGTGCCAGCAGGTTATTTAACGAGCAGTACTTC.

J is TRBJ2-7 and V is TRBV20-1, with TRBD2 identical over 10 bases. Trimming took 7 bases from V and 0 from J; bases not matched to a gene: 9. CDR1 and CDR2 (germline): DFQATT, SNEGSKA (reference sequence). CDR3 size: 15 residues. The CDR3 loop reads CSVQAGGEPSYEQYF. The CDR3 bases are TGCAGTGTCCAAGCGGGGGGGGAACCCTCCTACGAGCAGTACTTC.

This clonotype came up many times. J is TRBJ2-7 and V is TRBV27, with D possibly matching TRBD1 (5 bases). The CDR3 length is 14 residues. CDR1 is MNHEY, CDR2 SMNVEV, per germline (reference sequence). V was shortened by 5 bases and J by 0 bases, with 11 bases between the two germline ends. DNA of the CDR3: TGTGCCAGCAGTGCAGGGATGGGCTCCTACGAGCAGTACTTC. Encoded protein: CASSAGMGSYEQYF.

This clonotype was observed at least ten times. V and J are TRBV29-1 and TRBJ2-1; D is ambiguous. Germline assignment: CDR1 SQVTM and CDR2 ANQGSEA. V was clipped by 3 bases and J by 1 base, with 10 bases between them. CDR3 length: 14 amino acids. The CDR3 is CSVDLMTSYNEQFF. The CDR3 DNA sequence: TGCAGCGTTGACCTTATGACTTCCTACAATGAGCAGTTCTTC.

This clonotype appeared many times. The genes are TRBV11-2 and TRBJ1-6; 9 bases line up with TRBD1. CDR3 size: 16 residues. V lost 5 bases to trimming and J lost 10 bases; unmatched junction nucleotides: 12. Germline V lookup: CDR1 SGHAT, CDR2 FQNNGV. This CDR3 reads CASSRRDRVRDSPLHF. The CDR3 coding sequence is TGTGCCAGCAGCCGCCGGGACAGGGTCCGGGACTCACCCCTCCACTTT.

This clonotype was detected ten times or more. The V call is TRBV5-1, the J call TRBJ2-7, with D uncertain. CDR3 length equals 15 residues. Germline V gene sequence: CDR1 SGHRS, CDR2 YFSETQ. The V and J ends lost 1 base and 1 base respectively, with 12 bases between them. The chain's CDR3 is CASSLYSAGSYEQYF. CDR3 coding DNA: TGCGCCAGCAGCTTGTACAGTGCTGGGTCCTACGAGCAGTACTTC.

The chain employs TRBV27 and TRBJ1-1, with 10 bases identical to TRBD1. J gave up 4 bases and V 8 bases, and 10 bases lay outside the gene matches. Germline V gives CDR1 MNHEY, CDR2 SMNVEV (reference sequence). The CDR3 consists of 15 residues. CDR3 DNA: TGTGCCAGCCACGACAGGGGGCAACTAAGCACTGAAGCTTTCTTT. Protein product: CASHDRGQLSTEAFF.

This clonotype was detected a few times. V is TRBV7-9 and J is TRBJ1-4; 7 bases are shared with TRBD1. The CDR3 extends over 13 amino acids. The J segment lost 6 bases and the V segment lost 6 bases, leaving 4 bases of the junction unmatched. The germline CDR1 and CDR2 sequences are SEHNR and FQNEAQ (reference sequence). This CDR3 reads CASRSTGDEKLFF. In nucleotides, the CDR3 is TGTGCCAGCAGATCCACAGGGGATGAAAAACTGTTTTTT.

Here the CDR3 reads CASSLSGQGGTQYF. DNA for the CDR3: TGTGCCAGCAGTTTATCTGGGCAGGGAGGCACGCAGTATTTT. This chain uses TRBV27 with TRBJ2-3; tentative D call: TRBD2 (6 bases). The CDR3 extends over 14 amino acids. V gave up 0 bases and J gave up 9 bases, with 13 bases separating them. Per the germline V gene, CDR1 is MNHEY and CDR2 is SMNVEV (reference sequence).

This chain uses TRBV7-2 with TRBJ1-1, with a possible D match to TRBD1 (5 bases). Germline V gene sequence: CDR1 SGHTA, CDR2 FQGNSA. Trimming removed 3 bases from V and 0 bases from J, with 17 bases in between. The CDR3 loop spans 17 amino acids. The CDR3, as DNA: TGTGCCAGCAGCTTCCGGGACGTACCGCTAATGAACACTGAAGCTTTCTTT. Its translation is CASSFRDVPLMNTEAFF.

This clonotype has at least ten counts. CDR3 nucleotide sequence: TGCGCCAGCAGCTTTACGGGAGGAGTCCACGAGCAGTACTTC. Protein product: CASSFTGGVHEQYF. V and J are TRBV5-1 and TRBJ2-7; 7 nucleotides agree with TRBD2. The CDR3 length is 14 residues. Germline assignment: CDR1 SGHRS and CDR2 YFSETQ. V gave up 2 bases and J gave up 5 bases; unmatched junction bases: 7. Using reference TRBV5-1 and TRBJ2-7 for the parts outside the CDR3, the full variable domain is KAGVTQTPRYLIKTRGQQVTLSCSPISGHRSVSWYQQTPGQGLQFLFEYFSETQRNKGNFPGRFSGRQFSNSRSEMNVSTLELGDSALYLCASSFTGGVHEQYFGPGTRLTVT.

Many counts were recorded for this clonotype. The J gene is TRBJ2-7, the V gene TRBV6-5; 9 positions agree with TRBD1. Trimming at V came to 4 bases and at J to 1 base, leaving 5 bases not matched to a gene. Per germline, CDR1 MNHEY and CDR2 SVGAGI. The CDR3 loop spans 15 amino acids. The CDR3, as DNA: TGTGCCAGCAGTTCCCCGGGACAGGGATCCTACGAGCAGTACTTC. This codes for CASSSPGQGSYEQYF.